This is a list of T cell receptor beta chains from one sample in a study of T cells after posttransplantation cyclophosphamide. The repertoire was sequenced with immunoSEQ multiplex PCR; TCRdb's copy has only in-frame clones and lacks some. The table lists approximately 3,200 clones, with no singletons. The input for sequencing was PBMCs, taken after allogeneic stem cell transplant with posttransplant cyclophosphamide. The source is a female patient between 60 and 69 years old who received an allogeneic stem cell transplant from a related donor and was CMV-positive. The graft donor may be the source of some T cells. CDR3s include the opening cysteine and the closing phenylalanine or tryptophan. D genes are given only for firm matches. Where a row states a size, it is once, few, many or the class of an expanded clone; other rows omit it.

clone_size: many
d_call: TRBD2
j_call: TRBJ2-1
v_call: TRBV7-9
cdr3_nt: TGTGCCAGCAGCGCGGGACTAGCGGGGGCTTCCTACAATGAGCAGTTCTTC
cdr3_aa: CASSAGLAGASYNEQFF

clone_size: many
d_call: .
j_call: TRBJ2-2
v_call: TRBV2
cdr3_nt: TGTGCCAGCGGGGGACACCGGAACACCGGGGAGCTGTTTTTT
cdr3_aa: CASGGHRNTGELFF

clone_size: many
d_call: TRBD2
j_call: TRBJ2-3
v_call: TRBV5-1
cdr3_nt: TGCGCCAGCAGTAGCGGGGGGGGCACAGATACGCAGTATTTT
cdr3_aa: CASSSGGGTDTQYF

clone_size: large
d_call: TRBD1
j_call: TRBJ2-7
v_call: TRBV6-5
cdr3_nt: TGTGCCAGCAGTTACTCTTCCGGACAGGTATACGAGCAGTACTTC
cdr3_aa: CASSYSSGQVYEQYF

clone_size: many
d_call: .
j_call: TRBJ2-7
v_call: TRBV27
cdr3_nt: TGTGCCAGCAGCTGGGGTCGAACCCTAGCCTACGAGGGGCAGTACTTC
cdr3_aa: CASSWGRTLAYEGQYF

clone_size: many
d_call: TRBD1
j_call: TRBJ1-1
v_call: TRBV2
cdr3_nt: TGTGCCAGCAGGCCCAGGGGGCTGAACACTGAAGCTTTCTTT
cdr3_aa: CASRPRGLNTEAFF

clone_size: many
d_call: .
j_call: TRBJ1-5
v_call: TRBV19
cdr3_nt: TGTGCCAGTAGTATAGATCACGGAGGGAATCAGCCCCAGCATTTT
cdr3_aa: CASSIDHGGNQPQHF

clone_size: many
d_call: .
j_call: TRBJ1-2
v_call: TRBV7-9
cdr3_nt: TGTGCCAGCAGCTTAATGGGGGGTTTGGATGGCTACACCTTC
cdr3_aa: CASSLMGGLDGYTF

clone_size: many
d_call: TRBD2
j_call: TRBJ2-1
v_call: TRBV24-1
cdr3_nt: TGTGCCACCGGGACTAGCGGGTCAATATCCTACAATGAGCAGTTCTTC
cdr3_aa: CATGTSGSISYNEQFF

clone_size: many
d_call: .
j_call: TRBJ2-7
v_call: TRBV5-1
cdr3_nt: TGCGCCAGCAGCCCGGACTGGGGCGAGCAGTACTTC
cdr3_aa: CASSPDWGEQYF

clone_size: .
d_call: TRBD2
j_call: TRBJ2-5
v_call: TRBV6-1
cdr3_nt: TGTGCCAGCAGTGAAGCAGGAATAGCGGGGGGCCAAACGTACTTC
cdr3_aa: CASSEAGIAGGQTYF

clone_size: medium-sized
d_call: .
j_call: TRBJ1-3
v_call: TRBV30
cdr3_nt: TGTGCCTGGAGTAGGGGCTCTGGAAACACCATATATTTT
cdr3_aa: CAWSRGSGNTIYF

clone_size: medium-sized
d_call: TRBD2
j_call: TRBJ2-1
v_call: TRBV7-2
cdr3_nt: TGTGCCAGCAGCACGTCTAGCGGCCTCTCCTACAATGAGCAGTTCTTC
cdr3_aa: CASSTSSGLSYNEQFF

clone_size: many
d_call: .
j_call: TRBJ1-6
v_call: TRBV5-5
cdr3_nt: TGTGCCAGCAGCTTAAGGGATAATTCACCCCTCCACTTT
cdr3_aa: CASSLRDNSPLHF

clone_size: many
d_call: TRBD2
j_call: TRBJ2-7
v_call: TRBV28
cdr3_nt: TGTGCCAGCAGTTCCGCCGGGGGGGCAATTGGCGAGCAGTACTTC
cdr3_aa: CASSSAGGAIGEQYF

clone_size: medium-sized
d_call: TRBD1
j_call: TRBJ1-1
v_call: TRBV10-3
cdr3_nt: TGTGCCATCAGCCTGACAGGGGACACTGAAGCTTTCTTT
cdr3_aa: CAISLTGDTEAFF

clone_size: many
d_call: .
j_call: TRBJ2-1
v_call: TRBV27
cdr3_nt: TGTGCCAGCAGTTTCTCGCCAGGGGCCTACAATGAGCAGTTCTTC
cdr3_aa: CASSFSPGAYNEQFF

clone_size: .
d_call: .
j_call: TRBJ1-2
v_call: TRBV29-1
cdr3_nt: TGCAGCGCTCCCGCAGGGGTCTCCCCTAACTATGGCTACACCTTC
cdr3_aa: CSAPAGVSPNYGYTF

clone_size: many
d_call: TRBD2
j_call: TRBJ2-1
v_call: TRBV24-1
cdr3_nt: TGTGCCACCAGTGATCCGGGACTAGCGGGAGAACATGAGCAGTTCTTC
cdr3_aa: CATSDPGLAGEHEQFF

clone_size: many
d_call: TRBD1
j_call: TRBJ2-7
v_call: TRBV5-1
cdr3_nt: TGCGCCAGCAGCTTGTCGGGGACAGGGGCAGACGAGCAGTACTTC
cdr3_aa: CASSLSGTGADEQYF